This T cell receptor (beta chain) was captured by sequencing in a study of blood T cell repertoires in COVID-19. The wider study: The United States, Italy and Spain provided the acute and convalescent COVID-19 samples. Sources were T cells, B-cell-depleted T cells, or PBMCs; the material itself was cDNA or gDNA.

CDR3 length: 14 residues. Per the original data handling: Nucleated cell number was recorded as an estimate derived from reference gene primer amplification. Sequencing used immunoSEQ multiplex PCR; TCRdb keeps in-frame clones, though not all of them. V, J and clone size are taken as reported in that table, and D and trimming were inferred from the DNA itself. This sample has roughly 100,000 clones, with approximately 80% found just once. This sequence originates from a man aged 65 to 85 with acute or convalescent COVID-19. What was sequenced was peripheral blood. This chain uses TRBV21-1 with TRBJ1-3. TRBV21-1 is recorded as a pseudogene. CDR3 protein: CASPFSFSGNTIYF. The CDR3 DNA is TGTGCCAGCCCATTCAGTTTTAGCGGAAACACCATATATTTT.